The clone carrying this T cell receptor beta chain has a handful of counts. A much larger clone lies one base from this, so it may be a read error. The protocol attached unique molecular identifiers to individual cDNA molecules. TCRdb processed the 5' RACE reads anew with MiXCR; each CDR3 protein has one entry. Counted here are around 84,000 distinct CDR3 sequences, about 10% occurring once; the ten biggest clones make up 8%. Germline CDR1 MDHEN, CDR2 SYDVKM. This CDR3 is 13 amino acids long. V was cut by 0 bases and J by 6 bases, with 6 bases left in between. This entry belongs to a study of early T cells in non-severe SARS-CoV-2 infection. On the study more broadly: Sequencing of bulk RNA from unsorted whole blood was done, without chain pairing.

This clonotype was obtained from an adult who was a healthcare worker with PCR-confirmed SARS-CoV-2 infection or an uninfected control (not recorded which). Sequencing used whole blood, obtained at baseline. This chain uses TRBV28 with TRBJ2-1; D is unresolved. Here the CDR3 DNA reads TGTGCCAGCAGTTTATGGCTCCTCAATGAGCAGTTCTTC. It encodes CASSLWLLNEQFF.